Here is one T cell receptor (beta chain) with its context. Trimming pared 0 bases from V and 6 bases from J, leaving 5 bases between. Germline V gene data show CDR1 as SEHNR and CDR2 as FQNEAQ (reference sequence). This CDR3 region has 12 residues. Assay: immunoSEQ multiplex PCR; the TCRdb copy retains only in-frame clones and omits some. The table includes some 170,000 clones, roughly 86% detected once. These data are taken from a study of cytomegalovirus exposure and HLA in healthy donors. V is TRBV7-9 and J is TRBJ1-1, with unresolved D. The sample was PBMCs. The sequence came from a man between 18 and 29 years old in good health and CMV-seropositive. For the CDR3, the DNA is TGTGCCAGCAGCTTAGCACGGTCTGAAGCTTTCTTT. Translating gives CASSLARSEAFF.